These 4 T cell receptor beta chains came from one sample sequenced in a study of regulatory T cells in long-lasting Graves disease (dated by TCRdb to about 2021). Libraries were constructed by multiplex PCR. Sequencing relied on an Illumina HiSeq 4000. iRepertoire HTBI primers and Arm-PCR amplification of CDR3 regions were used to construct TCR beta libraries. Using fastp trimming at Q25 and MiXCR clonotype assembly, TCRdb reanalyzed the public sequencing data and kept in-frame beta chains. Records with the same CDR3 protein are collapsed into one entry carrying the most frequent genes and DNA. The sample contains roughly 530,000 distinct CDR3 sequences, about 16% of them found a single time. The top ten hold 20% to 25% of the sample. The time point tag for this specimen amounts to: newly diagnosed GD, antithyroid drugs for less than 3 months. RNA was extracted from PBMCs in TRIzol for both TCR sequencing and RNA sequencing.

These records were also assigned to another study, of T cells in Graves' hyperthyroidism and ophthalmopathy.

Sample: peripheral blood mononuclear cells (PBMCs), taken at new diagnosis, from a patient treated with antithyroid drugs. These receptor sequences come from a woman in her forties or fifties with Graves disease. Donor details come from another sample of the same person, matched by shared clones.

This clonotype came up a few times. The chain joins TRBV7-8 to TRBJ1-1; no clear D. The V end was cut by 6 bases, the J end by 1 base, with 9 bases between. The CDR3 extends over 13 amino acids. Germline-derived CDR1 and CDR2 are SGHVS and FQNEAQ. In nucleotides, the CDR3 is TGTGCCAGCAGGGCACAGCAGAACACTGAAGCTTTCTTT. This encodes CASRAQQNTEAFF. Combining the CDR3 with reference TRBV7-8 and TRBJ1-1 gives the whole variable domain GAGVSQSPRYKVAKRGQDVALRCDPISGHVSLFWYQQALGQGPEFLTYFQNEAQLDKSGLPSDRFFAERPEGSVSTLKIQRTQQEDSAVYLCASRAQQNTEAFFGQGTRLTVV.

V is TRBV24-1 and J is TRBJ1-1; D unresolved. The germline gives CDR1 KGHDR, CDR2 SFDVKD. The CDR3 loop spans 12 amino acids. V lost 3 bases and J lost 5, with 6 bases in between. CDR3 sequence (DNA): TGTGCCACCAGTGATGGGGTAACTGAAGCTTTCTTT. Its protein is CATSDGVTEAFF.

This clonotype was detected only a few times. This sequence joins TRBV15 and TRBJ1-6; the match to TRBD1 covers 12 bases. The junction had 12 bases not matched to a gene; V was cut back by 5 bases and J by 10 bases. The length of the CDR3 is 17 residues. The germline CDR1 and CDR2 sequences are LNHNV and YYDKDF (reference sequence). The CDR3 loop is CATSVGDRGLGGSPLHF. CDR3 sequence (DNA): TGTGCCACCAGCGTAGGGGACAGGGGGCTCGGCGGATCACCCCTCCACTTT.

This clonotype was recorded once. V is TRBV3-1 and J is TRBJ2-2; 8 nucleotides align to TRBD2. Germline V gene lookup returns CDR1 LGHDT and CDR2 YNNKEL (reference sequence). Trimming cost V 4 bases and J 5 bases; bases outside gene matches: 12. There are 17 residues in the CDR3. Here the CDR3 reads CASSLNSPGTSTGELFF. CDR3 coding DNA: TGTGCCAGCAGCCTAAACTCCCCCGGGACTAGTACCGGGGAGCTGTTTTTT.